The source of this TCR beta chain is a study of blood T cell repertoires in COVID-19. In germline, CDR1 is MNHNS, CDR2 SASEGT. The V gene lost 3 bases and the J gene lost 1 base, with 13 bases spanning the gap. The CDR3 is made up of 15 amino acids. Enrollees, roughly 18 to 95 years old, lived in approximately 25 US areas. TCRdb's copy holds only in-frame clones and misses some; the assay was immunoSEQ multiplex PCR. The repertoire includes under 250,000 clones, almost 85% of them detected once, and approximately 9.6% sits in the top ten. The rearrangement uses TRBV6-1 and TRBJ2-7; tentative D call: TRBD1 (6 bases). This sequence was found in a woman in her forties or fifties with acute COVID-19. The specimen was PBMCs or T cells enriched from blood (not recorded which). CDR3 nucleotide sequence: TGTGCCAGCAGTGACAGGGGTGGAAGTTCCTACGAGCAGTACTTC. It yields the protein CASSDRGGSSYEQYF.